This TCR beta chain was found in a study of shared clonotypes between healthy human individuals. Whole-study findings and limits: Clonotype sharing levels among donors were expected to vary with sequencing depth. Represented diversity (both genetic and exposure-history) was limited by the small number of donors.

Generated by immunoSEQ multiplex PCR, the TCRdb table keeps only in-frame clones and is missing some. The sample has approximately 2.5 million clones; approximately 90% are singletons. Division of CD4+ cells produced a CD45RA+ naive subset and a CD45RA-negative memory subset. Trimming cost V 0 bases and J 4 bases, with 9 bases left between them. Germline V lookup: CDR1 SGHVS, CDR2 FQNEAQ. The CDR3 extends over 14 amino acids. A note on this clone: Its specificity is unknown.

The sequence was obtained from a young man in good health. Sequences were obtained from naive CD4+ T cells sorted from blood. Subset of the sample: CD45RA+ positively selected. The chain combines TRBV7-8 with TRBJ1-1; maybe TRBD1 (6 bases). DNA of the CDR3: TGTGCCAGCAGCTTAGCGAAGGGGGGCACTGAAGCTTTCTTT. Amino acids: CASSLAKGGTEAFF. Using reference TRBV7-8 and TRBJ1-1 for the parts outside the CDR3, the full variable domain is GAGVSQSPRYKVAKRGQDVALRCDPISGHVSLFWYQQALGQGPEFLTYFQNEAQLDKSGLPSDRFFAERPEGSVSTLKIQRTQQEDSAVYLCASSLAKGGTEAFFGQGTRLTVV.